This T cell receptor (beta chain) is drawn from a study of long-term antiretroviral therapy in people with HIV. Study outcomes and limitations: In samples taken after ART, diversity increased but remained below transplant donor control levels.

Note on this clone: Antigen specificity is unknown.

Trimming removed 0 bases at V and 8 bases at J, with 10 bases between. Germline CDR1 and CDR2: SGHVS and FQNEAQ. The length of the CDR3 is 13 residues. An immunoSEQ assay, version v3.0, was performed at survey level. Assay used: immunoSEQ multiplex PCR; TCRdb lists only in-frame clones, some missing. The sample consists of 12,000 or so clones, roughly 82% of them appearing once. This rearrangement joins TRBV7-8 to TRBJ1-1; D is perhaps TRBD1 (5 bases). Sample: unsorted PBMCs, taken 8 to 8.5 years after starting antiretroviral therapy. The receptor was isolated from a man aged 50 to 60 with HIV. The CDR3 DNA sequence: TGTGCCAGCAGCTTAGCGCGGGGCACCGAAGCTTTCTTT. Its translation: CASSLARGTEAFF.